This note documents a single T cell receptor (beta chain) sequence. No cognate antigen has been identified for it. The input lacks base qualities; no much larger clone sits a single base away. The CDR3 numbers 12 residues from cysteine through phenylalanine. The DNA shown is the 36-base CDR3, in frame from base 1. CDR1 and CDR2 are read off the germline V gene (reference sequence) as MNHNY and SVGAGI. A distance of 11 bases separates the germline ends of V and J, which lose 10 bases and 5 bases respectively. To prepare the library, the immunoSEQ multiplex PCR assay was applied. For the multiplex PCR, a mixture combining 60 forward primers for TCR Vbeta segments and 13 reverse primers for TCR Jbeta segments was used. A multiplex PCR assay on genomic DNA amplified the CDR3 region of rearranged TCR beta genes. Amplified TCR beta libraries were sequenced as 87-base-pair reads on the Illumina HiSeq System. The source study handled its data this way. A later analysis counted approximately 74 million unique TCR beta chains across the 666 repertoires, and some 11 million of these chains were shared by at least two donors. Raw reads were error-corrected and collapsed into unique sequences by a nearest-neighbor algorithm in which closely related sequences were merged to remove PCR and sequencing errors. CDR3 sequences were aligned to IMGT reference sequences to assign V, D and J gene segments. For a sequence to be retained, a match of at least six nucleotides was required to both a V gene segment and a J gene segment. Rearrangements were classified as productive when the CDR3 lacked stop codons and remained in frame with V and J, and all other rearrangements were classified as non-productive. CDR3 was defined according to IMGT convention as the region running from the second conserved V-encoded cysteine to the conserved J-encoded phenylalanine. The earlier analysis of fewer than 700 of the donors excluded sequences that lacked an unambiguous match to a single V gene segment. An earlier analysis of several hundred of the donors called V segments functional above 56.7% productive rearrangements and segregating when the between-donor standard deviation exceeded 5%. A statistical classification framework was built to diagnose cytomegalovirus status from the catalog of TCR beta chain sequences. In a later analysis, V and J genes were assigned by comparing TCR nucleotide sequences against IMGT/GENE-DB human TR gene sequences. A later analysis assigned CDR3 sequences and most-parsimonious VDJ recombination scenarios with the TCRdist pipeline. In a later analysis, each TCR beta chain was defined by its CDR3 amino acid sequence together with its V-gene family, and reads lacking a unique V-gene family were excluded. To address suspected cross-contamination and a sequencing artifact, a later analysis removed approximately 590 highly shared, low-generation-probability nucleotide sequences. A later analysis calculated a clonal expansion index for each public chain from normalized within-repertoire ranks of inferred template counts. A later analysis computed generation probabilities with a VDJ recombination model fitted to out-of-frame rearrangements, and checked the results against IGoR. A later analysis scored TCR-TCR, TCR-HLA and TCR-CMV co-occurrence with hypergeometric tests, applying a repertoire-size bias correction to TCR pairs. To estimate false discovery rates, a later analysis permuted the HLA or CMV assignments 20 times. A later analysis grouped co-occurring TCRs with DBSCAN, adding TCRdist sequence similarity when clustering within HLA-allele-positive subsets. For co-occurrence clustering, repertoires with fewer than 30,000 or more than 120,000 public chains were excluded, along with four to six repertoires with anomalous nucleotide sharing. The table was pulled from immuneACCESS by TCRdb, which kept in-frame rearrangements only. Such tables lose some clones; where checked, under half of the loss comes from unresolved V genes, and the rest has no known cause. Clone size and V and J calls were adopted from that table, with D and trimming inferred from the DNA. The sample records fewer than 100,000 clones, approximately 76% of which are singletons. The biggest ten clones account for 6.5% to 9% of the sample.

In total, around 600 healthy bone marrow donors made up the cohort. At the time of sampling, every cohort member was nominally healthy, though immune exposures that went unrecorded were likely present. The donor was CMV seropositive and belonged to the group of 250 to 350 seropositive cohort members. A peripheral blood sample was collected from each donor, and TCR beta sequencing was performed on peripheral blood mononuclear cells. Genomic DNA extraction from the blood cell samples was performed with the Qiagen DNeasy Blood Extraction Kit. This specimen belongs to a study of cytomegalovirus exposure and HLA in healthy donors (dated by TCRdb to 2015 to 2018). Concerning the study at large: According to an earlier analysis of a few hundred of the donors, about 179 million T cells yielded 117 million unique TCR beta sequences and more than 250 Gb of sequence data. An early release covering approximately 600 HLA-typed donors comprised about 300 gigabases of sequencing data and some 79 million unique TCR sequences. Of the roughly 430 genotyped donors, roughly 80% fell in the genetic ancestry cluster associated with self-reported Caucasian donors. The study was designed to test whether signatures of past pathogen exposure could be identified by cataloging public T cell receptors. The T cell repertoires of under 750 subjects were profiled by immunosequencing and related to cytomegalovirus serostatus. In addition to the first cohort of approximately 670 subjects, a separate validation cohort of some 120 different subjects was used. To predict cytomegalovirus infection status, the study brought together high-throughput TCR immunosequencing, statistical association of individual TCRs with disease status, and machine learning. A later analysis re-analyzed previously published TCR beta repertoires from about 600 donors and added high-resolution HLA genotyping to study TCR occurrence patterns. In the later analysis, no new phenotypic data were used to find candidate immune exposures; instead, reliance was placed on TCR beta sequences and their occurrence across donors. To decide whether each TCR beta V gene segment behaved as functional or pseudogenic, an earlier analysis of some 600 of the donors relied on high-throughput TCR beta sequencing. Donor age, sex, ethnicity and CMV serostatus were compiled together with the repertoire data. A later genetic analysis took genome-wide SNP genotypes for about 55% of the roughly 700 donors and used that subset as a discovery cohort. All discovery cohort repertoires had been generated on a single sequencing platform. Both class I and class II loci were covered by HLA typing, at four-digit resolution. The number of donors typed differed by locus, with 629-630 for A, B, C, DRB1 and DQB1, roughly 520 for DQA1, 600 to 610 for DPA1, and around 430 for DPB1. Several DR-DQ haplotypes were treated as single units for association and clustering because of strong linkage in the cohort. Across under 500 genotyped donors of the cohort, an average of about 200,000 unique TCR beta nucleotide sequences per donor were sequenced, and around 19% of those sequences were non-productive.

Results and caveats for the whole study, not just this receptor: Specific HLA alleles were associated with some 15,000 TCR beta sequences at a false discovery rate of 0.05 in a later analysis. Most CMV-associated TCR beta chains appeared to be HLA-restricted in a later analysis, and the HLA associations seemed to be driven largely by CMV exposure. The study listed 150 to 200 TCR beta chains as associated with cytomegalovirus. In vitro tests confirmed that a few of the cytomegalovirus-associated TCR beta chains recognize cytomegalovirus antigens. Across donors, most TCR sequences were observed very rarely, whereas some public TCRs were present in many individuals. In a later analysis, HLA-associated TCR beta chains were found to be more clonally expanded and to have lower generation probabilities than equally common non-associated chains. Because counts were too low, about 15 rarely observed V segments, including chromosome 9 orphons, were left out of the earlier analysis of some 640 of the donors. When HLA alleles, especially DR and DQ, strongly co-occurred, TCR associations were difficult to assign to individual alleles. Linkage disequilibrium might explain the correlated functional status among segregating V segments, but an unknown experimental factor could not be ruled out. A later analysis found that TCR association rates varied across HLA loci, with DRB1 alleles showing the most associated TCRs and HLA-C alleles the fewest. An earlier analysis of roughly 570 of the donors showed that most TCR beta V segments appeared in productive rearrangements either about 87% or about 30% of the time, which broadly matched IMGT annotations. A further reported finding was that TCR beta sequences accurately predicted the HLA-A and HLA-B alleles for most subjects in the first cohort. Because the 87-base-pair reads could not distinguish some IMGT-functional V segments, including TRBV6-2 and TRBV6-3, those segments were excluded. V-gene and J-gene trimming of TCR beta chains was associated with a missense DCLRE1C variant in a later genetic analysis, and the association was replicated in an independent cohort. The authors suggested that the approach could potentially be generalized to other disease states and immunological phenotypes. Several of the top co-occurrence clusters appeared to be linked to parvovirus B19, influenza, CMV and Epstein-Barr virus, according to a later analysis. A cluster of highly shared sequence variants was judged likely to be a technical artifact of the sequencing pipeline. This cohort had only TCR beta chains sequenced, and the lack of alpha or paired-chain data limited which features could be detected. Compared with the roughly 720-donor mean, donors in an Asian-associated ancestry cluster had fewer N-insertions in productive TCRs, according to a later genetic analysis. The classifier was reported to diagnose cytomegalovirus status with high specificity and sensitivity in both the original cohort and the validation cohort. Presence/absence analyses assumed roughly uniform sequencing depth across donors, an assumption that may not hold. The only immune exposure information available for the cohort was CMV serostatus. HLA typing was unavailable for some donors at each locus, so association tests used only the typed subset.

The clonotype was recovered from a man aged 35-49 years in good health and CMV-seropositive. The sequence joins TRBV6-6 to TRBJ2-2; matching of 6 bases hints at TRBD2 as the D gene. Sequencing was done on a sample of PBMCs. Here is the DNA: TGTGCCATACAAGGGAGGACCGGGGAGCTGTTTTTT. Its protein reads: CAIQGRTGELFF.